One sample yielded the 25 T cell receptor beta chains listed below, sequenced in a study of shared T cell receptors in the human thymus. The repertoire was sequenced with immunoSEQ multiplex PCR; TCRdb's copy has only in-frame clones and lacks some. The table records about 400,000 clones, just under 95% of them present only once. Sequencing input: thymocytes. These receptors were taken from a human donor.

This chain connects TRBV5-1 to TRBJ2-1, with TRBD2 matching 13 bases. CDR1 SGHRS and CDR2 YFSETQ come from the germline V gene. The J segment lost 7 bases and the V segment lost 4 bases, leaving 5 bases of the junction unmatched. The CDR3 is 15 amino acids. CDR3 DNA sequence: TGCGCCAGCAGCCAAGGACTAGCGGGAGAGAATGAGCAGTTCTTC. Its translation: CASSQGLAGENEQFF. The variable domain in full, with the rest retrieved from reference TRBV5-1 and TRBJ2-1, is KAGVTQTPRYLIKTRGQQVTLSCSPISGHRSVSWYQQTPGQGLQFLFEYFSETQRNKGNFPGRFSGRQFSNSRSEMNVSTLELGDSALYLCASSQGLAGENEQFFGPGTRLTVL.

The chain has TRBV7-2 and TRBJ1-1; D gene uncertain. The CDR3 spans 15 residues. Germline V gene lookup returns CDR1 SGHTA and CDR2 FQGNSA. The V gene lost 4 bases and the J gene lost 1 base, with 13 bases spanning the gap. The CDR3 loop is CASSSPAVENTEAFF. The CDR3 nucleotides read TGTGCCAGCAGCTCGCCCGCAGTCGAGAACACTGAAGCTTTCTTT. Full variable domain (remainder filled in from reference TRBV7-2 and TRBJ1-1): GAGVSQSPSNKVTEKGKDVELRCDPISGHTALYWYRQSLGQGLEFLIYFQGNSAPDKSGLPSDRFSAERTGGSVSTLTIQRTQQEDSAVYLCASSSPAVENTEAFFGQGTRLTVV.

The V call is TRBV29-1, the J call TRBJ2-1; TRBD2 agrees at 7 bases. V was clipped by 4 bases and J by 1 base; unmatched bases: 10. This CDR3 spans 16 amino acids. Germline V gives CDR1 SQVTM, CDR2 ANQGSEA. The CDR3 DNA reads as TGCAGCGTTGGGGTCCTAGCGGAGACGTCCTACAATGAGCAGTTCTTC. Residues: CSVGVLAETSYNEQFF.

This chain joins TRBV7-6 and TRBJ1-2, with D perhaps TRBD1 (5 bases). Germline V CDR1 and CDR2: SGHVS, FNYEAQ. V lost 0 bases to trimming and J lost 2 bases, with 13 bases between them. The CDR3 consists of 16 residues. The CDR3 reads CASSLAWGFLNYGYTF. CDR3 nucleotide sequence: TGTGCCAGCAGCTTAGCCTGGGGGTTCCTGAACTATGGCTACACCTTC.

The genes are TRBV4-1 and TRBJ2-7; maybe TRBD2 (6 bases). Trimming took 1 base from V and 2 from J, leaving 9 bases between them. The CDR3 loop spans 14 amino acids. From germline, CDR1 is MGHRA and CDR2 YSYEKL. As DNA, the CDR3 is TGCGCCAGCAGCCAAGGAGGACTAACCTACGAGCAGTACTTC. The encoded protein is CASSQGGLTYEQYF.

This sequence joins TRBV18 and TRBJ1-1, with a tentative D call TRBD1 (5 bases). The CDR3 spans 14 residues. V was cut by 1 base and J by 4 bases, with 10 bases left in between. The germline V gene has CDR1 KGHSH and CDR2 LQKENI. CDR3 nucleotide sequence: TGTGCCAGCTCACCACAGGGACCCCCCACTGAAGCTTTCTTT. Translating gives CASSPQGPPTEAFF.

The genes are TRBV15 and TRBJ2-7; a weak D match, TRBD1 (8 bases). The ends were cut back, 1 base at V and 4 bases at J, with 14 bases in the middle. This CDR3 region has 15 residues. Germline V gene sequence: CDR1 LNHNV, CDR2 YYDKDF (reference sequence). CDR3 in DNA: TGTGCCACCAGCAGAGGCCTACAGGGGGGGTACGAGCAGTACTTC. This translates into CATSRGLQGGYEQYF.

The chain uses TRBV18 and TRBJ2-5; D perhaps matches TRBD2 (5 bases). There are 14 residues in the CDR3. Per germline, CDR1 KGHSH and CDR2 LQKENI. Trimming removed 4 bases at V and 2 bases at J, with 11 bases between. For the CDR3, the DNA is TGTGCCAGCTCACGGAGTAGCGTACAAGAGACCCAGTACTTC. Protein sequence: CASSRSSVQETQYF.

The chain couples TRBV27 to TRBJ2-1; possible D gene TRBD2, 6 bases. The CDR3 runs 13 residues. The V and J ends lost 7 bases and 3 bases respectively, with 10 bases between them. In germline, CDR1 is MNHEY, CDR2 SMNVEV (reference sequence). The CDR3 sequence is CASTGLYYNEQFF. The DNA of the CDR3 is TGTGCCAGCACGGGACTGTACTACAATGAGCAGTTCTTC.

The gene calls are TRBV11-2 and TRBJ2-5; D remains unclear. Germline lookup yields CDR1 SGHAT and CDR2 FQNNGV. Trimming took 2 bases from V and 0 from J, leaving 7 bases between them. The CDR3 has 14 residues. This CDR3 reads CASSLCLDQETQYF. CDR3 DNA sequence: TGTGCCAGCAGCTTATGCCTAGACCAAGAGACCCAGTACTTC. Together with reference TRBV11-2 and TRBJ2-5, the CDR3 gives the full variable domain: EAGVAQSPRYKIIEKRQSVAFWCNPISGHATLYWYQQILGQGPKLLIQFQNNGVVDDSQLPKDRFSAERLKGVDSTLKIQPAKLEDSAVYLCASSLCLDQETQYFGPGTRLLVL.

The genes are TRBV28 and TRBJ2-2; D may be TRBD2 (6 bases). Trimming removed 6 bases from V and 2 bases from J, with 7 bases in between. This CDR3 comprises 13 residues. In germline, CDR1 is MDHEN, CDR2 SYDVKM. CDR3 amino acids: CASRAGNTGELFF. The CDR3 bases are TGTGCCAGCAGGGCGGGAAACACCGGGGAGCTGTTTTTT.

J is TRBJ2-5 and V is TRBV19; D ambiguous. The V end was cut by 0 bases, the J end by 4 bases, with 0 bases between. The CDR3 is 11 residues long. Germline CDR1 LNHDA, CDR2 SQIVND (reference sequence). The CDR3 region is CASSIEETQYF. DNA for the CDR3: TGTGCCAGTAGTATAGAAGAGACCCAGTACTTC.

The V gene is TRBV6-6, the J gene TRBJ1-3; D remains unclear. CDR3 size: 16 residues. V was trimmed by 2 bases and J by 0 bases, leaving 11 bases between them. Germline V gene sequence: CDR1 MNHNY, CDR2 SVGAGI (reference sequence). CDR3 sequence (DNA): TGTGCCAGCAGTTACCTCGTGGGATCCTCTGGAAACACCATATATTTT. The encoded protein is CASSYLVGSSGNTIYF.

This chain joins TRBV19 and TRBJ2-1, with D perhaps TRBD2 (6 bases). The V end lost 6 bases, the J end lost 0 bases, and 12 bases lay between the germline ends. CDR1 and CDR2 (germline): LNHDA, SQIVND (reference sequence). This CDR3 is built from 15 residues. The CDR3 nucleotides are TGTGCCAGTAGCCTCGGGGGAAACTCCTACAATGAGCAGTTCTTC. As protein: CASSLGGNSYNEQFF.

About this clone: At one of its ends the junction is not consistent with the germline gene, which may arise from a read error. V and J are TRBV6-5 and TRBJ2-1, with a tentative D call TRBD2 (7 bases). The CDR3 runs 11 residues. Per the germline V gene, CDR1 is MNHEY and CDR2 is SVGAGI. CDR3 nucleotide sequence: TGTGCCAGCAGTTACTTGGAGGGGGGGGTCTTC. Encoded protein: CASSYLEGGVF.

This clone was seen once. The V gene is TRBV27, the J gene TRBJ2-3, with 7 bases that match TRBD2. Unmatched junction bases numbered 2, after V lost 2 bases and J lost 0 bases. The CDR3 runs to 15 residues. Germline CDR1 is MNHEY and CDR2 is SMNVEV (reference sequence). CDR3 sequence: CASSLASGSTDTQYF. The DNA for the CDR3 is TGTGCCAGCAGTTTAGCTAGCGGAAGCACAGATACGCAGTATTTT.

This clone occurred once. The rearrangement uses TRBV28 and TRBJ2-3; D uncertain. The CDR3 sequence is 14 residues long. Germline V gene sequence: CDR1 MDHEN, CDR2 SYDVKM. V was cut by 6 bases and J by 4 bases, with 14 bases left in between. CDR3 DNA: TGTGCCAGCAGAACAGTGCGATCCCCAGATACGCAGTATTTT. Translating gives CASRTVRSPDTQYF.

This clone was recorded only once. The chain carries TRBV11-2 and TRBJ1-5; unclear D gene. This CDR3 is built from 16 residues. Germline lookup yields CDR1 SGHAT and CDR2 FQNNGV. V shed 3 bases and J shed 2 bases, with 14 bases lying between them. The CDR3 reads CASSFHRDCGNQPQHF. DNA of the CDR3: TGTGCCAGCAGCTTTCATCGGGATTGTGGCAATCAGCCCCAGCATTTT.

CDR3 sequence reads: CASSPVTGRRTDTQYF. The CDR3 nucleotides are TGCGCCAGCAGCCCCGTGACAGGGCGTCGTACAGATACGCAGTATTTT. The V and J genes are TRBV4-3 and TRBJ2-3; 7 bases are a match to TRBD1. J lost 3 bases, V lost 4 bases, and 10 bases had no gene match. The CDR3 contains 16 residues. Per germline, CDR1 LGHNA and CDR2 YSLEER.

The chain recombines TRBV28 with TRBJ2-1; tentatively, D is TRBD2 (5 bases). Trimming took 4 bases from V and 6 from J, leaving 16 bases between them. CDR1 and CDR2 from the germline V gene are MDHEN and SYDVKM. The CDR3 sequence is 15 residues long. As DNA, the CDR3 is TGTGCCAGCAGTTCCTGGGAGCGGCCCGGCAATGAGCAGTTCTTC. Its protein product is CASSSWERPGNEQFF.

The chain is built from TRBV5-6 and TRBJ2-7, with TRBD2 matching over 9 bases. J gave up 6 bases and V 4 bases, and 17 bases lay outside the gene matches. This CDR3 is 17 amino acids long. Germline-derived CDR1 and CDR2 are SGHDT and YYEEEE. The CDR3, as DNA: TGTGCCAGCAGCGGAGAAGAGGTGACTAGCGGCCCTAGCGAGCAGTACTTC. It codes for CASSGEEVTSGPSEQYF.

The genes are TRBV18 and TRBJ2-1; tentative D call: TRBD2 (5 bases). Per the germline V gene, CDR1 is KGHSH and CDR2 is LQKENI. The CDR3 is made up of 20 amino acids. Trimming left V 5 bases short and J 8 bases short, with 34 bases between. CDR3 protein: CASSSTTRTPSATYGDEQFF. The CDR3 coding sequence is TGTGCCAGCTCATCCACCACACGGACCCCAAGCGCCACCTACGGGGATGAGCAGTTCTTC. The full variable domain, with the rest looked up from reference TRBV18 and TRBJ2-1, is NAGVMQNPRHLVRRRGQEARLRCSPMKGHSHVYWYRQLPEEGLKFMVYLQKENIIDESGMPKERFSAEFPKEGPSILRIQQVVRGDSAAYFCASSSTTRTPSATYGDEQFFGPGTRLTVL.

The CDR3 bases are TGTGCCAGCAGTTTTACAGAGGGGAGGCCGTCGGGGGATCTTCGGGGAAACACCATATATTTT. Translating it yields CASSFTEGRPSGDLRGNTIYF. V and J are TRBV28 and TRBJ1-3, with D tentatively TRBD1 (5 bases). CDR3 length: 21 residues. The V end was cut by 3 bases, the J end by 4 bases, with 31 bases between. The V gene's germline CDR1 is MDHEN and CDR2 SYDVKM.

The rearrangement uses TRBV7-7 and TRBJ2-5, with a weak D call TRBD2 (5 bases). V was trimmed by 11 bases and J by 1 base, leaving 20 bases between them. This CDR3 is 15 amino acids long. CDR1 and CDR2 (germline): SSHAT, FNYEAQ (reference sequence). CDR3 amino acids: CASVLIERTQETQYF. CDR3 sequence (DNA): TGTGCCTCCGTTTTAATTGAGCGGACCCAAGAGACCCAGTACTTC.

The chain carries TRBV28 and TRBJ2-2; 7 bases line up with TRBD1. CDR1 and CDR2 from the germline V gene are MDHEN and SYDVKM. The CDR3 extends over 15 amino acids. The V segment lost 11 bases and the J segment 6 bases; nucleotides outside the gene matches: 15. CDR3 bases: TGTGCCCTATCCGCCAACAGGGGTTGGGCCGGGGAGCTGTTTTTT. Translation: CALSANRGWAGELFF. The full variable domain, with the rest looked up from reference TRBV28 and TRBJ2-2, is DVKVTQSSRYLVKRTGEKVFLECVQDMDHENMFWYRQDPGLGLRLIYFSYDVKMKEKGDIPEGYSVSREKKERFSLILESASTNQTSMYLCALSANRGWAGELFFGEGSRLTVL.